The 18 T cell receptor beta chains reported below all come from one sample, sequenced in a study of Tregs in tolerant kidney transplant recipients. Method: immunoSEQ multiplex PCR; TCRdb's copy keeps in-frame clones and lacks some. The table shows about 44,000 clones, with roughly 96% occurring only once. Their cognate antigens are unknown. Sequencing was carried out using Tregs from blood cultured with allogeneic cells. These receptors were obtained from a human donor in good health.

This clone occurred a few times. The chain couples TRBV5-1 to TRBJ1-5; unclear D gene. Per germline, CDR1 SGHRS and CDR2 YFSETQ. This CDR3 has 13 amino acids. With 4 bases removed from V and 0 bases from J, the gap between germline ends came to 5 bases. Written as DNA, the CDR3 is TGCGCCAGCAGCCCATATAGCAATCAGCCCCAGCATTTT. Translating gives CASSPYSNQPQHF.

This chain links TRBV19 with TRBJ1-1; tentatively, D is TRBD1 (6 bases). Germline values: CDR1 LNHDA, CDR2 SQIVND (reference sequence). This CDR3 contains 13 residues. Trimming stripped 6 bases from V and 4 bases from J, with 12 bases between. The CDR3 region has the DNA TGTGCCAGTAGGCGACAGGCGGGCACTGAAGCTTTCTTT. It encodes CASRRQAGTEAFF.

The chain carries TRBV5-5 and TRBJ2-4, with D hard to call. The ends were cut back, 1 base at V and 6 bases at J, with 8 bases in the middle. The CDR3 sequence is 13 residues long. Looked up from germline, CDR1 is SGHKS and CDR2 is YYEKEE (reference sequence). In DNA, the CDR3 is TGTGCCAGCAGCTTGAACCTGCGAAACATTCAGTACTTC. Its protein is CASSLNLRNIQYF. Full variable domain (remainder filled in from reference TRBV5-5 and TRBJ2-4): DAGVTQSPTHLIKTRGQQVTLRCSPISGHKSVSWYQQVLGQGPQFIFQYYEKEERGRGNFPDRFSARQFPNYSSELNVNALLLGDSALYLCASSLNLRNIQYFGAGTRLSVL.

The V gene is TRBV10-3, the J gene TRBJ2-3; TRBD2 agrees at 11 bases. This CDR3 region has 16 residues. The germline CDR1 and CDR2 sequences are ENHRY and SYGVKD. V was clipped by 8 bases and J by 0 bases; unmatched bases: 7. CDR3: CAIGLAGGISTDTQYF. The CDR3 region has the DNA TGTGCCATCGGCCTAGCGGGGGGAATAAGCACAGATACGCAGTATTTT.

The chain couples TRBV5-1 to TRBJ2-1; D ambiguous. V lost 2 bases and J 5 bases, leaving 8 bases between the germline ends. The CDR3 totals 13 residues. Germline V CDR1 and CDR2: SGHRS, YFSETQ. As DNA, the CDR3 is TGCGCCAGCAGCTTCTCCCCGAACAATGAGCAGTTCTTC. Amino acids: CASSFSPNNEQFF. Full variable domain (remainder filled in from reference TRBV5-1 and TRBJ2-1): KAGVTQTPRYLIKTRGQQVTLSCSPISGHRSVSWYQQTPGQGLQFLFEYFSETQRNKGNFPGRFSGRQFSNSRSEMNVSTLELGDSALYLCASSFSPNNEQFFGPGTRLTVL.

This chain's CDR3 is CASSLDGGGGYTF. The CDR3 nucleotides are TGCGCCAGCAGCTTGGATGGGGGAGGCGGCTACACCTTC. This chain uses TRBV5-1 with TRBJ1-2; the D gene is possibly TRBD1 (5 bases). This CDR3 is 13 amino acids long. CDR1 SGHRS and CDR2 YFSETQ come from the germline V gene. V was clipped by 0 bases and J by 8 bases, with 11 bases between them.

The V gene is TRBV5-5, the J gene TRBJ2-7; D is perhaps TRBD1 (5 bases). The V gene lost 2 bases and the J gene lost 3 bases, with 18 bases spanning the gap. This CDR3 contains 16 residues. The germline CDR1 and CDR2 sequences are SGHKS and YYEKEE (reference sequence). CDR3 sequence (DNA): TGTGCCAGCAGCTTACGGGCCTCAGACAGTGGCTACGAGCAGTACTTC. Translated, it gives CASSLRASDSGYEQYF.

This clone has only one observation. The V call is TRBV2, the J call TRBJ2-7; 8 bases align to TRBD1. The CDR3 sequence is 13 residues long. Germline assignment: CDR1 SNHLY and CDR2 FYNNEI. V was clipped by 7 bases and J by 5 bases; unmatched bases: 7. CDR3 region: CASIGQGNNEQYF. The CDR3 DNA reads TGTGCCAGCATCGGACAGGGTAACAACGAGCAGTACTTC.

The V call is TRBV5-1, the J call TRBJ1-1, with 7 bases fitting TRBD1. Germline-derived CDR1 and CDR2 are SGHRS and YFSETQ. This CDR3 spans 14 amino acids. The J segment lost 7 bases and the V segment lost 4 bases, leaving 10 bases of the junction unmatched. CDR3 sequence: CASSATGTAFEAFF. The CDR3 DNA reads as TGCGCCAGCAGCGCTACCGGGACAGCGTTTGAAGCTTTCTTT.

The chain employs TRBV11-3 and TRBJ2-5; D gene unclear. The germline V gene has CDR1 SGHNT and CDR2 YENEEA. The ends were cut back, 1 base at V and 2 bases at J, with 8 bases in the middle. There are 14 residues in the CDR3. The CDR3 region is CASSLASGQETQYF. The CDR3 nucleotides are TGTGCCAGCAGCTTAGCTTCTGGTCAAGAGACCCAGTACTTC.

The chain recombines TRBV5-1 with TRBJ2-1, with D tentatively TRBD1 (6 bases). The CDR3 sequence is 14 residues long. Germline loops: CDR1 SGHRS, CDR2 YFSETQ. Trimming left V 5 bases short and J 7 bases short, with 16 bases between. Here the CDR3 reads CASRGQGLRNEQFF. In nucleotides, the CDR3 is TGCGCCAGCAGAGGGCAGGGGTTGAGGAATGAGCAGTTCTTC.

The chain carries TRBV2 and TRBJ2-7, with 9 bases aligning to TRBD1. This CDR3 is built from 14 residues. Germline lookup yields CDR1 SNHLY and CDR2 FYNNEI. Germline trimming cut 8 bases from V and 1 base from J; bases unmatched to any gene: 6. The CDR3 loop reads CASSAGQGSYEQYF. Here the CDR3 DNA reads TGTGCCAGCTCTGCTGGACAGGGGTCCTACGAGCAGTACTTC. Using reference TRBV2 and TRBJ2-7 for the parts outside the CDR3, the full variable domain is EPEVTQTPSHQVTQMGQEVILRCVPISNHLYFYWYRQILGQKVEFLVSFYNNEISEKSEIFDDQFSVERPDGSNFTLKIRSTKLEDSAMYFCASSAGQGSYEQYFGPGTRLTVT.

The genes are TRBV6-5 and TRBJ1-5; possibly TRBD1 for D (5 bases). The CDR3 is 15 amino acids. The germline V gene has CDR1 MNHEY and CDR2 SVGAGI. With 4 bases removed from V and 1 base from J, the gap between germline ends came to 11 bases. The CDR3 region has the DNA TGTGCCAGCAGTTTTAGAGGGGACAGCAATCAGCCCCAGCATTTT. This codes for CASSFRGDSNQPQHF.

The rearrangement joins TRBV12-2 to TRBJ2-3. TRBV12-2 is termed a pseudogene. This CDR3 spans 15 amino acids. CDR3 sequence: CASRLGRAQRDTQYF. In nucleotides, the CDR3 is TGTGCAAGTCGCTTAGGAAGGGCCCAGCGAGATACGCAGTATTTT.

This clone has only one observation. The CDR3 nucleotides read TGTGCCATCAGTGAACCACTAGCGGGAGTTGACATTCAGTACTTC. Translation gives CAISEPLAGVDIQYF. The chain has TRBV10-3 and TRBJ2-4, with 11 bases identical to TRBD2. The CDR3 covers 15 residues. Trimming cost V 3 bases and J 8 bases; bases outside gene matches: 6. Germline CDR1 is ENHRY and CDR2 is SYGVKD.

This chain links TRBV9 with TRBJ1-2, with TRBD1 matching over 9 bases. The CDR3 contains 17 residues. The J segment lost 4 bases and the V segment lost 2 bases, leaving 12 bases of the junction unmatched. From germline, CDR1 is SGDLS and CDR2 YYNGEE. The CDR3 protein is CASSVGTGTTWSYGYTF. The CDR3 DNA reads TGTGCCAGCAGCGTCGGGACAGGGACGACATGGAGCTATGGCTACACCTTC.

This chain joins TRBV19 and TRBJ2-7; D uncertain. CDR1 is LNHDA and CDR2 is SQIVND in the germline V gene (reference sequence). The length of the CDR3 is 11 residues. V lost 7 bases to trimming and J lost 5 bases, with 9 bases between them. The CDR3: CASKGPHEQYF. CDR3 nucleotide sequence: TGTGCCAGTAAGGGCCCCCACGAGCAGTACTTC. The full variable domain, with the rest looked up from reference TRBV19 and TRBJ2-7, is DGGITQSPKYLFRKEGQNVTLSCEQNLNHDAMYWYRQDPGQGLRLIYYSQIVNDFQKGDIAEGYSVSREKKESFPLTVTSAQKNPTAFYLCASKGPHEQYFGPGTRLTVT.

The J gene is TRBJ2-7, the V gene TRBV27; D could derive from TRBD1 or TRBD2 (5 bases each). Trimming took off 3 bases at V and 5 bases at J, with 17 bases between the two ends. The CDR3 runs 15 residues. The germline gives CDR1 MNHEY, CDR2 SMNVEV (reference sequence). Here the CDR3 DNA reads TGTGCCAGCAGTTTCTTCGGGGCTAACCGGAACGAGCAGTACTTC. Encoded protein: CASSFFGANRNEQYF.